Below, 5 T cell receptor beta chains from the same sample are listed, as sequenced in a study of CD4 T cells in relation to SARS-CoV-2 and coronaviruses. The antigens these receptors bind are not known. Libraries were prepared by immunoSEQ multiplex PCR; TCRdb keeps only in-frame clonotypes and omits some of them. The top ten hold 8% to 13% of the sample, which has about 26,000 clones, about 70% seen once. CD4+ T cells from unexposed donors were obtained before the COVID-19 pandemic (2011-2018). CD4+ T cells were isolated from the cells after around 11 days of culture. Sequenced material: CD4+ T cells from PBMCs, cultured in vitro. These receptors all come from a human donor in good health.

The V call is TRBV5-1, the J call TRBJ1-2; TRBD1 is a possible D gene (5 bases). Germline V lookup: CDR1 SGHRS, CDR2 YFSETQ. V gave up 4 bases and J gave up 8 bases, with 12 bases separating them. The CDR3 loop spans 12 amino acids. Here the CDR3 reads CASSASGLGYTF. DNA for the CDR3: TGCGCCAGCAGCGCGTCGGGGCTCGGCTACACCTTC.

A few counts support this clone. The rearrangement links TRBV6-1 to TRBJ1-5, with 9 positions matching TRBD1. The CDR3 spans 16 residues. Germline trimming cut 3 bases from V and 5 bases from J; bases unmatched to any gene: 8. Germline-derived CDR1 and CDR2 are MNHNS and SASEGT. The CDR3: CASSDVGTGWDQPQHF. The CDR3 nucleotides read TGTGCCAGCAGTGACGTTGGGACAGGGTGGGATCAGCCCCAGCATTTT.

This chain uses TRBV27 with TRBJ2-3; 7 nucleotides agree with TRBD1. Looked up from germline, CDR1 is MNHEY and CDR2 is SMNVEV (reference sequence). The V and J ends lost 6 bases and 4 bases, in that order; junction bases with no gene match: 7. This CDR3 has 14 residues. The DNA for the CDR3 is TGTGCCAGCAGCCTGACAGGGAGCGCAGATACGCAGTATTTT. Amino acid sequence: CASSLTGSADTQYF.

The rearrangement uses TRBV19 and TRBJ1-2; D is ambiguous. In germline, CDR1 is LNHDA, CDR2 SQIVND (reference sequence). The CDR3 consists of 14 residues. Trimming took off 7 bases at V and 5 bases at J, with 17 bases between the two ends. This CDR3 is CASTMGGRSYGYTF. The CDR3 coding sequence is TGTGCCAGTACCATGGGTGGACGGAGTTATGGCTACACCTTC.

The chain links TRBV7-3 to TRBJ2-2, with 9 bases matching TRBD1. Germline loops: CDR1 SGHTA, CDR2 FQGTGA. The J segment lost 7 bases and the V segment lost 0 bases, leaving 3 bases of the junction unmatched. The CDR3 runs to 15 residues. DNA for the CDR3: TGTGCCAGCAGCTTAACGGACAGGGGTGGCGGGGAGCTGTTTTTT. Its translation is CASSLTDRGGGELFF. Complete variable domain (other parts from reference TRBV7-3 and TRBJ2-2): GAGVSQTPSNKVTEKGKYVELRCDPISGHTALYWYRQSLGQGPEFLIYFQGTGAADDSGLPNDRFFAVRPEGSVSTLKIQRTERGDSAVYLCASSLTDRGGGELFFGEGSRLTVL.